A selection of T cell receptor beta chains follows, all from one sample in a study of T cell changes during pregnancy in multiple sclerosis. Sequencing was performed with immunoSEQ multiplex PCR; in TCRdb, only in-frame clones are kept and a portion is missing. The repertoire has about 62,000 clones, approximately 93% of them found once; the top ten carry about 3%. The sequencing here drew on CD8+ T cells from peripheral blood mononuclear cells, taken in the second trimester of pregnancy. Receptor source: a female donor with multiple sclerosis, enrolled in a pregnancy study. Both conserved end residues are part of each CDR3. Fields, in order: J gene, D gene, V gene, CDR3 protein, CDR3 DNA. The D gene is left open where the match is weak.

J: TRBJ2-7
D: TRBD2
V: TRBV10-2
CDR3: CVMGLAGIYEQYF
DNA: TGCGTTATGGGACTAGCGGGAATCTACGAGCAGTACTTC

J: TRBJ2-2
D: TRBD1
V: TRBV15
CDR3: CATSREQGTVGELFF
DNA: TGTGCCACCAGCAGAGAACAGGGGACGGTCGGGGAGCTGTTTTTT

J: TRBJ2-7
D: TRBD2
V: TRBV28
CDR3: CASSQRGLAGIYEQYF
DNA: TGTGCCAGCAGTCAACGAGGCCTAGCGGGGATTTACGAGCAGTACTTC

J: TRBJ2-7
D: TRBD2
V: TRBV5-1
CDR3: CASSLGLAGGQDFYEQYF
DNA: TGCGCCAGCAGCTTGGGACTAGCGGGAGGGCAGGACTTCTACGAGCAGTACTTC

J: TRBJ2-5
D: .
V: TRBV9
CDR3: CASSVSGIAGQYF
DNA: TGTGCCAGCAGCGTCTCAGGGATCGCAGGCCAGTACTTC

J: TRBJ2-1
D: TRBD2
V: TRBV11-2
CDR3: CASSLAGLAGAEQFF
DNA: TGTGCCAGCAGCTTAGCGGGACTAGCGGGAGCCGAGCAGTTCTTC

J: TRBJ1-1
D: .
V: TRBV7-6
CDR3: CASSLRGQAKEAFF
DNA: TGTGCCAGCAGCTTACGCGGGCAGGCAAAGGAAGCTTTCTTT

J: TRBJ1-1
D: .
V: TRBV5-6
CDR3: CASSASTADRNTEAFF
DNA: TGTGCCAGCAGCGCCTCAACAGCCGACCGGAACACTGAAGCTTTCTTT

J: TRBJ2-7
D: TRBD2
V: TRBV5-4
CDR3: CASSLASGSSDEQYF
DNA: TGTGCCAGCAGCTTAGCTAGCGGTTCATCCGACGAGCAGTACTTC

J: TRBJ2-3
D: .
V: TRBV19
CDR3: CASSIGASTDTQYF
DNA: TGTGCCAGTAGTATAGGCGCTAGCACAGATACGCAGTATTTT

J: TRBJ2-2
D: TRBD1
V: TRBV29-1
CDR3: CSGDRGNTGELFF
DNA: TGCAGCGGGGACAGGGGTAACACCGGGGAGCTGTTTTTT

J: TRBJ2-2
D: TRBD1
V: TRBV14
CDR3: CASSQGRGPLNTGELFF
DNA: TGTGCCAGCAGCCAAGGCAGGGGGCCCCTGAACACCGGGGAGCTGTTTTTT

J: TRBJ2-5
D: .
V: TRBV7-9
CDR3: CASSIVDFRGQETQYF
DNA: TGTGCCAGCAGCATAGTGGATTTTCGCGGGCAAGAGACCCAGTACTTC

J: TRBJ2-1
D: TRBD2
V: TRBV5-8
CDR3: CASSLVTSAGGNEQFF
DNA: TGTGCCAGCAGCTTGGTTACTTCAGCGGGAGGCAATGAGCAGTTCTTC

J: TRBJ2-7
D: .
V: TRBV28
CDR3: CASSLPRTGSSYEQYF
DNA: TGTGCCAGCAGTTTACCCCGCACCGGGAGCTCCTACGAGCAGTACTTC